The 11 T cell receptor beta chains given below trace back to one sample, sequenced in a study of T cell changes during pregnancy in multiple sclerosis. TCRdb keeps only in-frame clones here, not all; method: immunoSEQ multiplex PCR. The sample shows around 50,000 clones, approximately 90% of them seen only once. The sample here was peripheral blood, taken in the first trimester of pregnancy. The receptors were gathered from a female donor with multiple sclerosis, enrolled in a pregnancy study.

This chain links TRBV2 with TRBJ1-2; TRBD1 matches at 7 bases. This CDR3 has 16 amino acids. Germline V gene data show CDR1 as SNHLY and CDR2 as FYNNEI. J lost 4 bases, V lost 5 bases, and 13 bases had no gene match. This CDR3 is CASSSFRQGRGYGYTF. For the CDR3, the DNA is TGTGCCAGCAGTTCCTTCCGACAGGGTAGGGGCTATGGCTACACCTTC.

The chain links TRBV5-4 to TRBJ1-1; the D is unclear. Per germline, CDR1 SGHNT and CDR2 YYREEE (reference sequence). The CDR3 loop spans 14 amino acids. V dropped 0 bases and J dropped 10 bases, with 16 bases sitting between them. The DNA of the CDR3 is TGTGCCAGCAGCTTGGAGTCGAGAGGTAGTGTAGCTTTCTTT. Encoded protein: CASSLESRGSVAFF.

V and J are TRBV5-1 and TRBJ2-5; D gene ambiguous. The CDR3 consists of 14 residues. Germline CDR1 and CDR2: SGHRS and YFSETQ. The V and J ends lost 0 bases and 2 bases respectively, with 8 bases between them. The CDR3 protein is CASSLGALQETQYF. In DNA form, the CDR3 reads TGCGCCAGCAGCTTGGGAGCGTTACAAGAGACCCAGTACTTC. The complete variable domain, with remaining parts taken from reference TRBV5-1 and TRBJ2-5, reads KAGVTQTPRYLIKTRGQQVTLSCSPISGHRSVSWYQQTPGQGLQFLFEYFSETQRNKGNFPGRFSGRQFSNSRSEMNVSTLELGDSALYLCASSLGALQETQYFGPGTRLLVL.

The DNA for the CDR3 is TGCGCCAGCAGCTTGGCCAACAGGGCGGAAGCTTTCTTT. Its translation is CASSLANRAEAFF. The gene calls are TRBV5-1 and TRBJ1-1, with D possibly matching TRBD1 (6 bases). This CDR3 has 13 residues. V was clipped by 0 bases and J by 8 bases, with 11 bases between them. CDR1 SGHRS and CDR2 YFSETQ come from the germline V gene.

This sequence joins TRBV19 and TRBJ1-5; TRBD1 is a possible D gene (6 bases). Germline-derived CDR1 and CDR2 are LNHDA and SQIVND (reference sequence). CDR3 length: 12 amino acids. Trimming shortened V by 6 bases and J by 5 bases, and 8 bases separated the two germline ends. CDR3 protein: CASRSGDQPQHF. CDR3 sequence (DNA): TGTGCCAGTAGGTCAGGGGATCAGCCCCAGCATTTT.

V usage is TRBV6-6 and J usage is TRBJ2-2, with unresolved D. The CDR3 spans 12 residues. V lost 3 bases and J lost 6, with 5 bases in between. The germline V gene encodes CDR1 MNHNY and CDR2 SVGAGI (reference sequence). CDR3 amino acids: CASSYGPGELFF. The CDR3 DNA is TGTGCCAGCAGTTATGGCCCCGGGGAGCTGTTTTTT.

V and J are TRBV7-2 and TRBJ2-1, with 7 bases identical to TRBD1. Germline CDR1 is SGHTA and CDR2 is FQGNSA. With 5 bases clipped from V and 12 bases from J, the junction kept 10 bases outside the gene matches. The CDR3 loop spans 13 amino acids. The CDR3 is CASSHDRVRGQFF. The DNA of the CDR3 is TGTGCCAGCAGCCATGACAGGGTAAGAGGGCAGTTCTTC.

This chain uses TRBV10-2 with TRBJ2-5; 11 positions match TRBD2. V was pared by 2 bases and J by 1 base, with 9 bases of the junction left unmatched. Germline V lookup: CDR1 WSHSY, CDR2 SAAADI. The length of the CDR3 is 18 residues. As DNA, the CDR3 is TGCGCCAGCAGTGAGAGGCCGGGACTAGCGGATATCCAAGAGACCCAGTACTTC. Its translation is CASSERPGLADIQETQYF.

The chain employs TRBV11-1 and TRBJ2-2; tentative D call: TRBD1 (5 bases). This CDR3 has 13 residues. Germline V gives CDR1 SGHAT, CDR2 FQDESV (reference sequence). V shed 4 bases and J shed 6 bases, with 9 bases lying between them. Written as DNA, the CDR3 is TGTGCCAGCAGCTCCCAGGGTCCCGGGGAGCTGTTTTTT. Translating it yields CASSSQGPGELFF.

The V gene is TRBV7-3, the J gene TRBJ1-6; D is perhaps TRBD1 (6 bases). This CDR3 comprises 13 residues. Germline lookup yields CDR1 SGHTA and CDR2 FQGTGA. Trimming left V 5 bases short and J 12 bases short, with 14 bases between. Written as DNA, the CDR3 is TGTGCCAGCAGCCCAACCTCAGGGGAACCCCTCCACTTT. Protein: CASSPTSGEPLHF.

To note about this clone: Other DNA sequences in this specimen translate into the identical CDR3. V gene TRBV2 combines with J gene TRBJ2-7; 9 bases map to TRBD1. The CDR3 runs to 13 residues. V was pared by 8 bases and J by 6 bases, with 8 bases of the junction left unmatched. Germline V lookup: CDR1 SNHLY, CDR2 FYNNEI. The CDR3: CASGRDRAFEQYF. The CDR3 DNA sequence: TGTGCCAGCGGCAGGGACAGGGCCTTCGAGCAGTACTTC.